The 15 T cell receptor beta chains given below trace back to one sample, sequenced in a study of beta chain bispecific antibodies for T cell cancers. Study-wide findings and caveats: Most targeted TRBV signal came from the leukemia cell line cells, not normal T cells.

Expansion lasted two to three days, with either anti-CD3 antibody OKT3 or CD3/CD28 beads. Via MiXCR, TCRdb re-called the 5' RACE reads, giving one row per CDR3 protein. The sample lists around 15,000 distinct CDR3 sequences; roughly 2.1% were seen once. Antigens of these TCRs are unknown. Sequenced input: healthy donor T cells cultured with leukemia cells. The receptor source for this set is a human donor in good health. Some clones in this sample may be carry-over from other donors' samples.

This clonotype was seen at least ten times. The V and J genes are TRBV20-1 and TRBJ2-1; TRBD2 matches at 9 bases. This CDR3 contains 19 residues. Germline V CDR1 and CDR2: DFQATT, SNEGSKA (reference sequence). V lost 2 bases, J lost 5 bases, and 19 bases stayed unmatched. The CDR3 loop reads CSARPWGSGGHTYNNEQFF. For the CDR3, the DNA is TGCAGTGCTAGACCATGGGGTAGCGGGGGTCACACCTACAACAATGAGCAGTTCTTC.

This clonotype was recorded at least ten times. The chain links TRBV5-1 to TRBJ2-3, with 8 bases identical to TRBD2. The CDR3 totals 16 residues. V was pared by 3 bases and J by 5 bases, with 11 bases of the junction left unmatched. Germline assignment: CDR1 SGHRS and CDR2 YFSETQ. CDR3 sequence (DNA): TGCGCCAGCAGCTCCCCTTCCGGGGGGGGGGGAGATACGCAGTATTTT. This encodes CASSSPSGGGGDTQYF.

This clonotype is deemed medium-sized. The rearrangement links TRBV6-5 to TRBJ2-7; the D gene could be TRBD1 or TRBD2 (5 bases each). Trimming shortened V by 7 bases and J by 0 bases, and 16 bases separated the two germline ends. The CDR3 contains 15 residues. Germline loops: CDR1 MNHEY, CDR2 SVGAGI. The CDR3 nucleotides are TGTGCCAGCACCTTTTCCGCAGGGAGCTCCTACGAGCAGTACTTC. Translated: CASTFSAGSSYEQYF.

The V gene is TRBV11-2, the J gene TRBJ2-2; D call uncertain. This CDR3 comprises 15 residues. Germline CDR1 and CDR2: SGHAT and FQNNGV. The V gene lost 0 bases and the J gene lost 1 base, with 6 bases spanning the gap. Here the CDR3 reads CASSLDPGNTGELFF. For the CDR3, the DNA is TGTGCCAGCAGCTTAGATCCAGGGAACACCGGGGAGCTGTTTTTT.

This clonotype has at least ten counts. The chain combines TRBV27 with TRBJ2-1; unclear D gene. Germline CDR1 MNHEY, CDR2 SMNVEV (reference sequence). This CDR3 region has 16 residues. With 2 bases removed from V and 0 bases from J, the gap between germline ends came to 11 bases. The CDR3: CASSLGRPSSYNEQFF. CDR3 nucleotides: TGTGCCAGCAGTTTAGGCAGGCCGAGCTCCTACAATGAGCAGTTCTTC.

This clonotype has at least ten counts. The gene calls are TRBV27 and TRBJ2-1; either TRBD1 or TRBD2 may supply D (5 bases each). V shed 2 bases and J shed 7 bases, with 9 bases lying between them. This CDR3 contains 13 residues. Germline CDR1 reads MNHEY; CDR2 reads SMNVEV (reference sequence). The CDR3, as DNA: TGTGCCAGCAGTTTAGGGGGATGGAATGAGCAGTTCTTC. Its translation: CASSLGGWNEQFF.

This clonotype has at least ten counts. The chain joins TRBV20-1 to TRBJ2-3, with TRBD2 matching over 11 bases. The germline gives CDR1 DFQATT, CDR2 SNEGSKA (reference sequence). After removal of 3 bases from V and 1 base from J, the junction contained 6 bases not matched to a gene. The CDR3 loop spans 16 amino acids. Here the CDR3 reads CSASELGLAGTDTQYF. The DNA for the CDR3 is TGCAGTGCTAGCGAATTGGGACTAGCGGGCACAGATACGCAGTATTTT.

The sample holds many counts of this clonotype. The chain couples TRBV3-1 to TRBJ2-5; 12 positions agree with TRBD1. V lost 5 bases to trimming and J lost 4 bases; unmatched junction nucleotides: 5. CDR3 length: 15 amino acids. CDR1 LGHDT and CDR2 YNNKEL come from the germline V gene (reference sequence). The CDR3 coding sequence is TGTGCCAGCAGCACCGGGACAGGGGGCGTAGAGACCCAGTACTTC. This sequence encodes CASSTGTGGVETQYF.

This clonotype was seen many times. The chain uses TRBV4-1 and TRBJ1-1; D is uncertain. The CDR3 runs to 14 residues. Germline V CDR1 and CDR2: MGHRA, YSYEKL. V gave up 4 bases and J gave up 1 base, with 10 bases separating them. In DNA, the CDR3 is TGCGCCAGCAGCCCAAGCCTGGGGAACACTGAAGCTTTCTTT. Translating gives CASSPSLGNTEAFF.

This clonotype showed up many times. V and J are TRBV12-3 or TRBV12-4 and TRBJ2-7, with D tentatively TRBD1 (6 bases). This CDR3 comprises 14 residues. Trimming shortened V by 5 bases and J by 4 bases, and 15 bases separated the two germline ends. For the CDR3, the DNA is TGTGCCAGCAGTCCTCGAACAGGGTTTTACGAGCAGTACTTC. As protein: CASSPRTGFYEQYF.

This clonotype showed up many times. The chain uses TRBV6-1 and TRBJ2-2; D not certain. Trimming removed 3 bases at V and 9 bases at J, with 8 bases between. The CDR3 sequence is 12 residues long. Germline-derived CDR1 and CDR2 are MNHNS and SASEGT. CDR3 loop: CASSDSARELFF. Here the CDR3 DNA reads TGTGCCAGCAGTGACAGCGCCAGGGAGCTGTTTTTT.

Many counts were recorded for this clonotype. V gene TRBV25-1 combines with J gene TRBJ1-4; 7 bases are a match to TRBD1. Trimming cost V 8 bases and J 5 bases; bases outside gene matches: 11. The CDR3 is 15 residues long. Germline V gives CDR1 MGHDK, CDR2 SYGVNS. Here the CDR3 DNA reads TGTGCCAGCTCCCGGAAGGGGGCGCGGAATGAAAAACTGTTTTTT. Amino acid sequence: CASSRKGARNEKLFF.

At least ten counts were recorded for this clonotype. J is TRBJ2-7 and V is TRBV20-1; possible D gene TRBD1, 6 bases. This CDR3 has 15 residues. The V gene's germline CDR1 is DFQATT and CDR2 SNEGSKA (reference sequence). Trimming took 5 bases from V and 0 from J, leaving 17 bases between them. This chain's CDR3 is CSADSGATISYEQYF. The CDR3 coding sequence is TGCAGTGCTGACTCAGGGGCGACAATCTCCTACGAGCAGTACTTC.

Ten or more counts support this clonotype. V is TRBV27 and J is TRBJ2-3; 7 positions match TRBD1. Germline CDR1 and CDR2: MNHEY and SMNVEV (reference sequence). The CDR3 covers 18 residues. Trimming cost V 3 bases and J 2 bases; bases outside gene matches: 14. The CDR3 nucleotides are TGTGCCAGCAGTTTTCGTGGGACAGCGGATTCGTACACAGATACGCAGTATTTT. Amino acid sequence: CASSFRGTADSYTDTQYF.

This clonotype was observed at least ten times. This chain links TRBV10-3 with TRBJ2-7; no definite D call. Trimming removed 0 bases at V and 5 bases at J, with 20 bases between. Germline V gene lookup returns CDR1 ENHRY and CDR2 SYGVKD. This CDR3 comprises 17 residues. The CDR3 region has the DNA TGTGCCATCAGTGAGTCTATCTACGTGGGGAAGGTCCACGAGCAGTACTTC. Residues: CAISESIYVGKVHEQYF.